Shown below are 30 T cell receptor beta chains from a single sample sequenced in a study of control samples from healthy donors and cancer patients (dated by TCRdb to about 2020). The library was generated by the immunoSEQ multiplex PCR assay. TCRdb re-hosts the immuneACCESS table, in-frame sequences only. Its copies lack some clones; in the studies checked, an unresolved V gene accounts for under half of them, and the cause for the rest is not known. Here the sample has around 170,000 clones; around 91% occur a single time. The ten largest account for 1.3% to 1.5% of the sample. The specimen sequenced was blood. Receptors originate from a woman aged 50 to 60 in good health.

The genes are TRBV19 and TRBJ1-4; D is undetermined. Trimming pared 10 bases from V and 7 bases from J, leaving 16 bases between. The CDR3 loop spans 13 amino acids. In germline, CDR1 is LNHDA, CDR2 SQIVND (reference sequence). The DNA for the CDR3 is TGTGCCACCTCTCCCAGGTTGAGTGAAAAACTGTTTTTT. It specifies CATSPRLSEKLFF.

This chain connects TRBV4-1 to TRBJ2-3, with D possibly TRBD2 on 6 matching bases. Germline assignment: CDR1 MGHRA and CDR2 YSYEKL. The CDR3 covers 13 residues. Trimming took off 0 bases at V and 8 bases at J, with 9 bases between the two ends. The CDR3 DNA reads as TGCGCCAGCAGCCAAGATCAGGAGGGTACGCAGTATTTT. Translating it yields CASSQDQEGTQYF.

The rearrangement joins TRBV7-9 to TRBJ2-5; D is possibly TRBD1 or TRBD2 (6 bases each). The length of the CDR3 is 15 residues. Trimming shortened V by 0 bases and J by 4 bases, and 12 bases separated the two germline ends. The V gene's germline CDR1 is SEHNR and CDR2 FQNEAQ (reference sequence). CDR3 nucleotides: TGTGCCAGCAGCTTAGCCCGGGGGCGGACAGAGACCCAGTACTTC. It encodes CASSLARGRTETQYF.

V and J are TRBV19 and TRBJ1-5; 7 bases align to TRBD1. Looked up from germline, CDR1 is LNHDA and CDR2 is SQIVND (reference sequence). V lost 3 bases, J lost 6 bases, and 11 bases stayed unmatched. CDR3 length: 16 residues. The CDR3 reads CASSISGGTVGQPQHF. CDR3 nucleotide sequence: TGTGCCAGTAGTATCTCGGGAGGGACAGTCGGTCAGCCCCAGCATTTT.

The chain joins TRBV15 to TRBJ2-2; TRBD1 is a possible D gene (6 bases). CDR1 LNHNV and CDR2 YYDKDF come from the germline V gene (reference sequence). The V and J ends lost 0 bases and 5 bases respectively, with 10 bases between them. The CDR3 extends over 15 amino acids. The CDR3 sequence is CATSRDRGKTGELFF. CDR3 DNA sequence: TGTGCCACCAGCAGAGACAGGGGCAAGACCGGGGAGCTGTTTTTT.

V and J are TRBV7-2 and TRBJ2-1, with 8 positions matching TRBD2. J gave up 9 bases and V 3 bases, and 7 bases lay outside the gene matches. The length of the CDR3 is 14 residues. Germline V gene sequence: CDR1 SGHTA, CDR2 FQGNSA. The DNA for the CDR3 is TGTGCCAGCAGCTTCGGGCGGGGGGTGAGTGAGCAGTTCTTC. Its translation is CASSFGRGVSEQFF.

The chain combines TRBV6-2 or TRBV6-3 with TRBJ2-2; a weak D match, TRBD2 (5 bases). Looked up from germline, CDR1 is MNHEY and CDR2 is SVGEGT. CDR3 length: 13 amino acids. The V end lost 6 bases, the J end lost 6 bases, and 11 bases lay between the germline ends. The CDR3 sequence: CASSLTRPGELFF. In DNA form, the CDR3 reads TGTGCCAGCAGCTTAACTAGACCCGGGGAGCTGTTTTTT.

This chain uses TRBV7-9 with TRBJ2-1, with D possibly TRBD1 on 5 matching bases. Germline CDR1 reads SEHNR; CDR2 reads FQNEAQ (reference sequence). This CDR3 spans 13 amino acids. V dropped 1 base and J dropped 7 bases, with 8 bases sitting between them. The CDR3 is CASSLEGPNEQFF. For the CDR3, the DNA is TGTGCCAGCAGCTTAGAGGGGCCAAATGAGCAGTTCTTC.

The chain combines TRBV7-3 with TRBJ2-1; 12 nucleotides line up with TRBD2. J gave up 5 bases and V 1 base, and 3 bases lay outside the gene matches. Germline CDR1 is SGHTA and CDR2 is FQGTGA. The CDR3 covers 16 residues. Here the CDR3 reads CASSLRTSGINNEQFF. CDR3 DNA sequence: TGTGCCAGCAGCTTAAGGACTAGCGGGATCAACAATGAGCAGTTCTTC.

Comments on this clone: Other DNA sequences in this specimen translate into the identical CDR3. The chain recombines TRBV6-2 or TRBV6-3 with TRBJ1-1; unclear D gene. CDR3 size: 14 residues. V gave up 1 base and J gave up 1 base, with 7 bases separating them. CDR1 is MNHEY and CDR2 is SVGEGT in the germline V gene. This CDR3 is CASSYLGPNTEAFF. CDR3 DNA sequence: TGTGCCAGCAGTTACTTAGGGCCGAACACTGAAGCTTTCTTT.

V gene TRBV6-1 combines with J gene TRBJ2-1, with D hard to call. V was pared by 0 bases and J by 8 bases, with 8 bases between. The CDR3 covers 13 residues. Germline CDR1 reads MNHNS; CDR2 reads SASEGT. CDR3 nucleotide sequence: TGTGCCAGCAGTGAAGCAAGGGTTGATGAGCAGTTCTTC. Translated, it gives CASSEARVDEQFF.

The chain has TRBV30 and TRBJ1-3, with D maybe TRBD1 (6 bases). Per germline, CDR1 GTSNPN and CDR2 SVGIG (reference sequence). Trimming took off 7 bases at V and 4 bases at J, with 20 bases between the two ends. The CDR3 runs to 15 residues. Here the CDR3 DNA reads TGTGCCTATTCCTCGGGGGGGGGCTACGGAAACACCATATATTTT. Protein sequence: CAYSSGGGYGNTIYF.

The genes are TRBV4-2 and TRBJ1-2, with TRBD1 matching 8 bases. CDR1 and CDR2 from the germline V gene are LGHNA and YNFKEQ. The CDR3 totals 13 residues. J gave up 8 bases and V 4 bases, and 6 bases lay outside the gene matches. The CDR3 is CASSRATGEGYTF. The CDR3 coding sequence is TGTGCCAGCAGCCGGGCGACAGGGGAAGGCTACACCTTC.

The rearrangement links TRBV5-1 to TRBJ1-4; D gene uncertain. This CDR3 has 13 amino acids. CDR1 SGHRS and CDR2 YFSETQ come from the germline V gene. The germline V and J ends were trimmed by 0 bases and 7 bases, with 7 bases remaining between them. Here the CDR3 DNA reads TGCGCCAGCAGCTTGGGGAAAGGTGAAAAACTGTTTTTT. This sequence encodes CASSLGKGEKLFF.

J is TRBJ2-2 and V is TRBV7-6; D unclear. Looked up from germline, CDR1 is SGHVS and CDR2 is FNYEAQ. CDR3 length: 14 amino acids. V was trimmed by 6 bases and J by 0 bases, leaving 8 bases between them. The CDR3, as DNA: TGTGCCAGCAGTTCCCCCTCGAACACCGGGGAGCTGTTTTTT. It yields the protein CASSSPSNTGELFF.

The chain combines TRBV10-3 with TRBJ2-7; 11 bases map to TRBD2. Germline CDR1 ENHRY, CDR2 SYGVKD. The J segment lost 1 base and the V segment lost 3 bases, leaving 2 bases of the junction unmatched. This CDR3 is built from 15 residues. For the CDR3, the DNA is TGTGCCATCAGTGAAGGACTAGCGGGTTCCTACGAGCAGTACTTC. This sequence encodes CAISEGLAGSYEQYF.

The chain links TRBV7-2 to TRBJ2-3; the match to TRBD2 covers 8 bases. CDR1 is SGHTA, CDR2 FQGNSA, per germline. V was pared by 2 bases and J by 4 bases, with 8 bases of the junction left unmatched. This CDR3 spans 16 amino acids. CDR3 DNA sequence: TGTGCCAGCAGCTTAAGGAGCGGGAGTGGCCCAGATACGCAGTATTTT. Its translation: CASSLRSGSGPDTQYF.

The V gene is TRBV20-1, the J gene TRBJ1-1; tentative D call: TRBD1 (5 bases). With 3 bases removed from V and 5 bases from J, the gap between germline ends came to 10 bases. CDR3 length: 12 amino acids. Looked up from germline, CDR1 is DFQATT and CDR2 is SNEGSKA (reference sequence). CDR3 residues: CSASRGWTEAFF. CDR3 nucleotides: TGCAGTGCTAGTAGGGGTTGGACTGAAGCTTTCTTT.

This chain uses TRBV6-2 or TRBV6-3 with TRBJ2-2; 11 positions agree with TRBD2. The CDR3 is made up of 15 amino acids. Germline V CDR1 and CDR2: MNHEY, SVGEGT. The V and J ends lost 2 bases and 6 bases, in that order; junction bases with no gene match: 2. CDR3: CASSYLAGGAGELFF. The CDR3 bases are TGTGCCAGCAGTTACCTAGCGGGAGGAGCCGGGGAGCTGTTTTTT.

The chain uses TRBV7-3 and TRBJ1-1; 8 bases are a match to TRBD1. The CDR3 runs 13 residues. The V segment lost 6 bases and the J segment 4 bases; nucleotides outside the gene matches: 4. Germline V CDR1 and CDR2: SGHTA, FQGTGA. The CDR3: CASSQTGGTEAFF. CDR3 DNA: TGTGCCAGCAGTCAAACAGGGGGCACTGAAGCTTTCTTT.

The genes are TRBV28 and TRBJ1-1, with no clear D. Germline V lookup: CDR1 MDHEN, CDR2 SYDVKM. The CDR3 runs to 15 residues. V was clipped by 2 bases and J by 3 bases, with 13 bases between them. In DNA, the CDR3 is TGTGCCAGCAGTTTAGTAACAGATGGGGACACTGAAGCTTTCTTT. Its protein is CASSLVTDGDTEAFF.

The J gene is TRBJ2-3, the V gene TRBV25-1, with D hard to call. The CDR3 loop spans 13 amino acids. The V gene lost 4 bases and the J gene lost 3 bases, with 8 bases spanning the gap. CDR1 is MGHDK and CDR2 is SYGVNS in the germline V gene. CDR3 region: CASSGENTDTQYF. CDR3 DNA sequence: TGTGCCAGCAGTGGTGAGAATACAGATACGCAGTATTTT.

The table lists this clone with a count of one. J is TRBJ1-1 and V is TRBV5-1; D not resolved. Trimming took off 4 bases at V and 1 base at J, with 11 bases between the two ends. Looked up from germline, CDR1 is SGHRS and CDR2 is YFSETQ. CDR3 length: 14 amino acids. For the CDR3, the DNA is TGCGCCAGCAGCCTCGCCAGCCAGAACACTGAAGCTTTCTTT. It specifies CASSLASQNTEAFF.

This clone was counted at least ten times. The rearrangement links TRBV5-1 to TRBJ1-3; a possible D gene is TRBD1 (5 bases). V lost 5 bases and J 8 bases, leaving 17 bases between the germline ends. This CDR3 is built from 14 residues. The germline V gene encodes CDR1 SGHRS and CDR2 YFSETQ. As DNA, the CDR3 is TGCGCCAGCAGTCAACAGGAGATTGGGGACACCATATATTTT. As protein: CASSQQEIGDTIYF.

The V call is TRBV5-5, the J call TRBJ2-2; 7 nucleotides line up with TRBD1. The trim removed 2 bases at V and 8 bases at J, leaving 9 bases unmatched. Germline V gene lookup returns CDR1 SGHKS and CDR2 YYEKEE (reference sequence). The CDR3 length is 15 residues. The CDR3 loop reads CASSLTGDLWGELFF. The CDR3 nucleotides are TGTGCCAGCAGCTTAACAGGGGACCTTTGGGGGGAGCTGTTTTTT.

This sequence joins TRBV5-1 and TRBJ1-1; D may be TRBD1 (5 bases). The V gene lost 1 base and the J gene lost 6 bases, with 10 bases spanning the gap. Germline-derived CDR1 and CDR2 are SGHRS and YFSETQ. This CDR3 has 13 residues. CDR3 DNA: TGCGCCAGCAGCTTGTCCAGGGACGCTGAAGCTTTCTTT. It is translated as CASSLSRDAEAFF.

The chain carries TRBV21-1 and TRBJ1-3; the D call in the table, TRBD1, was not verified against the DNA. TRBV21-1 is recorded as a pseudogene. This CDR3 is built from 15 residues. CDR3 residues: CASSKWGRSGNTIYF. The CDR3, as DNA: TGTGCCAGCAGCAAATGGGGCAGGTCTGGAAACACCATATATTTT.

The chain recombines TRBV6-2 or TRBV6-3 with TRBJ1-1; D is undetermined. The CDR3 spans 15 residues. The V end was cut by 5 bases, the J end by 4 bases, with 17 bases between. CDR1 and CDR2 from the germline V gene are MNHEY and SVGEGT. The CDR3 DNA reads TGTGCCAGCAGTACCCCCATTAGTGTCTTCACTGAAGCTTTCTTT. As protein: CASSTPISVFTEAFF.

V usage is TRBV20-1 and J usage is TRBJ2-7, with 10 bases matching TRBD2. This CDR3 comprises 15 residues. V dropped 6 bases and J dropped 4; count of bases not matched to a gene: 12. Germline CDR1 DFQATT, CDR2 SNEGSKA (reference sequence). CDR3 in DNA: TGCAGTGCCAGTACACCTCTAGCGGGAGTATACGAGCAGTACTTC. The encoded protein is CSASTPLAGVYEQYF.

The J gene is TRBJ2-7, the V gene TRBV18, with D perhaps TRBD1 (6 bases). The CDR3 has 18 amino acids. V lost 1 base and J lost 0, with 19 bases in between. Germline lookup yields CDR1 KGHSH and CDR2 LQKENI. The CDR3 coding sequence is TGTGCCAGCTCACCACTCCCACCCCCGGGACACCTCTCCTACGAGCAGTACTTC. It translates to CASSPLPPPGHLSYEQYF.